This TCR beta chain was documented in a study of blood T cell repertoires in COVID-19. Produced via immunoSEQ multiplex PCR; TCRdb's table is partial and in-frame only. Of approximately 75,000 clones in the sample, approximately 80% were seen once. Germline loops: CDR1 SNHLY, CDR2 FYNNEI. This CDR3 has 12 amino acids. Trimming removed 7 bases at V and 1 base at J, with 8 bases between. Sequenced material: peripheral blood. This receptor was obtained from a man aged 25 to 40 with COVID-19, enrolled during active disease. This chain uses TRBV2 with TRBJ2-7; D not resolved. CDR3 coding DNA: TGTGCCAGCAAAGCTGGTTCCTACGAGCAGTACTTC. This sequence encodes CASKAGSYEQYF.